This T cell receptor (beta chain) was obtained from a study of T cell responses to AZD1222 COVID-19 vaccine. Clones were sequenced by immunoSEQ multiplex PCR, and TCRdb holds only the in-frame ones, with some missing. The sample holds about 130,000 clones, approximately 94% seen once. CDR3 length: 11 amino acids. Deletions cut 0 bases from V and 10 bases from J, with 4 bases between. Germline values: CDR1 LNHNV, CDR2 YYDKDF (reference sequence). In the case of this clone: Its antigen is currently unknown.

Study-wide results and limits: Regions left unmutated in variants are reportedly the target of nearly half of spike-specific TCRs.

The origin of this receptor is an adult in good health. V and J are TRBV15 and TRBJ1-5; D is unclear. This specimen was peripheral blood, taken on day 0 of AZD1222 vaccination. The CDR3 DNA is TGTGCCACCAGCAGAGAGGGCCCCCAGCATTTT. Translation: CATSREGPQHF.